This record looks at one T cell receptor (beta chain) sequence and its context. Its antigen remains unknown. TCR beta cDNA libraries included unique molecular identifiers. The yield from approximately 1 to 10 million T cells was roughly 500,000 cDNA molecules in total. Each CDR3 protein gets one entry after TCRdb re-called the PCR reads with MiXCR. The sample consists of about 460,000 distinct CDR3 sequences, over 35% of them appearing once. This sample was taken from a study of post-analysis software for immune sequencing data. In the study overall: Multiple sclerosis in the patients followed relapsing-remitting, secondary progressive and progressive-relapsing courses. Study conclusions and caveats: In multiple sclerosis, normalized Chao1 diversity was significantly below that of controls. Roughly 5 TRBV segments, TRBV5-6, TRBV5-1 and TRBV20-1 among them, were found more frequent in patients than controls.

CDR1 DFQATT and CDR2 SNEGSKA come from the germline V gene (reference sequence). The CDR3 contains 14 residues. V shed 4 bases and J 5 bases; nucleotides not matched to a gene: 6. Sequenced input: blood. This TCR came from a girl between 10 and 17 years old with multiple sclerosis. This chain links TRBV20-1 with TRBJ1-5; the match to TRBD1 covers 9 bases. CDR3 in amino acids: CSAKSTGGDQPQHF. The DNA of the CDR3 is TGCAGTGCTAAGAGTACAGGGGGCGATCAGCCCCAGCATTTT.